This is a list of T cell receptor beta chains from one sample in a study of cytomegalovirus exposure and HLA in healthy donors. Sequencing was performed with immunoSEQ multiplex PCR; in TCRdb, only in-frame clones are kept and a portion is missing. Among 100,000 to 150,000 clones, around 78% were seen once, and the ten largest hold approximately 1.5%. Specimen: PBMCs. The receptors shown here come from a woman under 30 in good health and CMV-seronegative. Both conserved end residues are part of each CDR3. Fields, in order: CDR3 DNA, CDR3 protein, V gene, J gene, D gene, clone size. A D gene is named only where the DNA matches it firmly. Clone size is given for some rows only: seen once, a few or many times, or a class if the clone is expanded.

TGCGCCAGCAGCTCGGCATCAGGTTCCTACGAGCAGTACTTC	CASSSASGSYEQYF	TRBV5-1	TRBJ2-7	.	.
TGTGCCAGCAGCAGGGGGAGCTCTAACTATGGCTACACCTTC	CASSRGSSNYGYTF	TRBV27	TRBJ1-2	TRBD1	.
TGTGCCTGGAGACTACAGGGGTTAGAGACCCAGTACTTC	CAWRLQGLETQYF	TRBV30	TRBJ2-5	TRBD1	.
TGTGCCAGCAGCTTAGGTCCCCCAGGGGACTATGGCTACACCTTC	CASSLGPPGDYGYTF	TRBV13	TRBJ1-2	.	.
TGCGCCAGCAGCTTACAGGGGAGTTCACCCCTCCACTTT	CASSLQGSSPLHF	TRBV5-1	TRBJ1-6	TRBD1	.
TGTGCCAGCAGTGAAGGGACTAGCGGGACAGATACGCAGTATTTT	CASSEGTSGTDTQYF	TRBV6-4	TRBJ2-3	TRBD2	.
TGTGCCAGCAGTCACGATCCGTCGACAGGGTTACACGAGCAGTACTTC	CASSHDPSTGLHEQYF	TRBV6-6	TRBJ2-7	TRBD1	.
TGTGCCAGCAGTTATCCGGGACTGCCCGATGATGAGCAGTTCTTC	CASSYPGLPDDEQFF	TRBV7-2	TRBJ2-1	.	.
TGTGCCAGCAGCTCGGGACAGGGCACAGATACGCAGTATTTT	CASSSGQGTDTQYF	TRBV5-8	TRBJ2-3	TRBD1	few
TGTGCCAGCTCAACGGTCCCAGGGGCCGTTGAAGCTTTCTTT	CASSTVPGAVEAFF	TRBV18	TRBJ1-1	.	.
TGTGCCAGCAGTTACTGGGGCGGGGGCACTGAAGCTTTCTTT	CASSYWGGGTEAFF	TRBV6-6	TRBJ1-1	.	.
TGCGCCAGCAGTTCCGGACAGCGCTACTCCTACGAGCAGTACTTC	CASSSGQRYSYEQYF	TRBV5-1	TRBJ2-7	.	.
TGTGCCAGTTCATACCTTCTTACAGGGGTGCCTGAAGCTTTCTTT	CASSYLLTGVPEAFF	TRBV18	TRBJ1-1	TRBD1	.
TGCAGCGCCCGGACTAGCGGGGATTATTACAATGAGCAGTTCTTC	CSARTSGDYYNEQFF	TRBV29-1	TRBJ2-1	TRBD2	.
TGTGCCAGCAGCCAACTCCCAGCAAGGAGGGCAGGACGGGGGACTGAAGCTTTCTTT	CASSQLPARRAGRGTEAFF	TRBV14	TRBJ1-1	.	.
TGTGCCTGGAGTGCTTATAGGGGCCTCAGTTACAGTGTGAACACTGAAGCTTTCTTT	CAWSAYRGLSYSVNTEAFF	TRBV30	TRBJ1-1	.	.
TGTGCCAGCAGCGGGGGACAGACCGGCTACACCTTC	CASSGGQTGYTF	TRBV7-7	TRBJ1-2	TRBD1	.
TGTGCCAGTAGCGTAACAGGGGGGAACACTGAAGCTTTCTTT	CASSVTGGNTEAFF	TRBV19	TRBJ1-1	TRBD1	.
TGCGCCAGCAGCCAAGAGGACCAGCGGAGCAACGAGCAGTACTTC	CASSQEDQRSNEQYF	TRBV4-1	TRBJ2-7	.	.
TGCAGCGTTGATGGGGGGGCTAGGGGCTACACCTTC	CSVDGGARGYTF	TRBV29-1	TRBJ1-2	.	few
TGTGCCAGCAGCTTAGGGGGAACGACTAGCGGGAGGACAGATACGCAGTATTTT	CASSLGGTTSGRTDTQYF	TRBV7-9	TRBJ2-3	TRBD2	.
TGTGCCAGCACTAGCGGAACGGAGATGGCCTACGAGCAGTACTTC	CASTSGTEMAYEQYF	TRBV6-1	TRBJ2-7	TRBD2	.
TGTGCCAGTAGTATTCCGGGGATTTACAATCAGCCCCAGCATTTT	CASSIPGIYNQPQHF	TRBV19	TRBJ1-5	.	.
TGTGCCAGCAGCCCTGGGGGGAATGAAGATTCACCCCTCCACTTT	CASSPGGNEDSPLHF	TRBV7-6	TRBJ1-6	.	.
TGCGCCAGCAGCCAAGAAGTCGCCCGGGTCTACGAGCAGTACTTC	CASSQEVARVYEQYF	TRBV4-1	TRBJ2-7	.	.